This TCR beta chain was sequenced during a study of blood T cell repertoires in COVID-19. Study information: COVID-19 samples collected from the United States, Italy and Spain covered acute and convalescent phases. From T cells, B-cell-depleted T cells, or PBMCs came the material, which was cDNA or gDNA.

Germline CDR1 and CDR2: LNHDA and SQIVND (reference sequence). The CDR3 runs to 16 residues. The V and J ends lost 4 bases and 0 bases, in that order; junction bases with no gene match: 8. Authors' processing steps: Cell counts per sample came from amplifying reference gene primers. The table came from immunoSEQ multiplex PCR; TCRdb's copy has only in-frame clones and leaves some out. Clone size and V and J calls were adopted from that table, with D and trimming inferred from the DNA. The table includes under 150,000 clones, approximately 81% detected once. V gene TRBV19 combines with J gene TRBJ1-1; 7 bases match TRBD1. Sequenced sample: peripheral blood. This receptor was identified in a human donor in a cohort sampled during active COVID-19. CDR3 in DNA: TGTGCCAGTAGTACCAGGGGGACAGCCATGAACACTGAAGCTTTCTTT. Protein sequence: CASSTRGTAMNTEAFF.